This TCR beta chain originates from a study of T-cell memory formation after mild COVID-19. Background on the study: TCR clusters largely stayed donor specific.

TCRdb re-called the 5' RACE reads with MiXCR, one entry per CDR3 protein. The data contain a few hundred thousand distinct CDR3 sequences, 15% to 20% of them singletons. Deletions cut 1 base from V and 4 bases from J, with 14 bases between. The CDR3 consists of 16 residues. Germline V CDR1 and CDR2: LGHNT, FRNRAP. This clonotype was detected only a few times. This rearrangement joins TRBV12-5 to TRBJ1-5, with D tentatively TRBD1 (6 bases). This receptor was taken from a man in his late teens or twenties who had mild COVID-19 (a few samples of this study predate the infection). Cell type and time point are not known. Sequencing used PBMCs or a T cell subset sorted from them (not recorded which). This CDR3 is CASGLGNRDLNQPQHF. CDR3 DNA: TGTGCTAGTGGTTTGGGTAACAGGGACCTAAATCAGCCCCAGCATTTT.